Each of the 25 T cell receptor beta chains below was sequenced from the same sample in a study of pediatric ulcerative colitis. Assay used: immunoSEQ multiplex PCR; TCRdb lists only in-frame clones, some missing. The profile shows around 61,000 clones, around 85% of them singletons. Sequenced material: blood. The receptors here all came from a boy between 5 and 17 years old with severe ulcerative colitis.

CDR3 protein: CASSQGGLPYNEQFF. The CDR3 DNA is TGTGCCAGCAGTCAAGGGGGACTACCCTACAATGAGCAGTTCTTC. The chain carries TRBV6-5 and TRBJ2-1, with D possibly matching TRBD2 (7 bases). Germline values: CDR1 MNHEY, CDR2 SVGAGI. Trimming took off 5 bases at V and 2 bases at J, with 13 bases between the two ends. CDR3 length: 15 amino acids.

The rearrangement joins TRBV5-4 to TRBJ1-1; maybe TRBD1 (5 bases). The CDR3 runs to 15 residues. Deletions cut 4 bases from V and 1 base from J, with 14 bases between. Looked up from germline, CDR1 is SGHNT and CDR2 is YYREEE (reference sequence). This CDR3 reads CASSATGRENTEAFF. The CDR3 nucleotides are TGTGCCAGCAGCGCCACAGGTCGTGAGAACACTGAAGCTTTCTTT. Complete variable domain (other parts from reference TRBV5-4 and TRBJ1-1): ETGVTQSPTHLIKTRGQQVTLRCSSQSGHNTVSWYQQALGQGPQFIFQYYREEENGRGNFPPRFSGLQFPNYSSELNVNALELDDSALYLCASSATGRENTEAFFGQGTRLTVV.

This clone turned up a few times. CDR3 amino acids: CAWGHNEKLFF. Written as DNA, the CDR3 is TGTGCCTGGGGACATAATGAAAAACTGTTTTTT. This rearrangement joins TRBV30 to TRBJ1-4; TRBD1 is a possible D gene (5 bases). With 5 bases removed from V and 4 bases from J, the gap between germline ends came to 5 bases. The CDR3 consists of 11 residues. The germline V gene encodes CDR1 GTSNPN and CDR2 SVGIG (reference sequence). The complete variable domain, with remaining parts taken from reference TRBV30 and TRBJ1-4, reads SQTIHQWPATLVQPVGSPLSLECTVEGTSNPNLYWYRQAAGRGLQLLFYSVGIGQISSEVPQNLSASRPQDRQFILSSKKLLLSDSGFYLCAWGHNEKLFFGSGTQLSVL.

The chain carries TRBV5-1 and TRBJ2-2; D gene ambiguous. Per the germline V gene, CDR1 is SGHRS and CDR2 is YFSETQ. The CDR3 totals 14 residues. V shed 4 bases and J shed 0 bases, with 7 bases lying between them. CDR3 region: CASSVKPNTGELFF. Written as DNA, the CDR3 is TGCGCCAGCAGCGTGAAACCGAACACCGGGGAGCTGTTTTTT.

This clone is large within its sample. The V gene is TRBV19, the J gene TRBJ2-7; TRBD1 is a possible D gene (6 bases). CDR3 size: 14 residues. Between the trimmed V and J ends, which lost 0 bases and 3 bases, there was a span of 9 bases. CDR1 and CDR2 from the germline V gene are LNHDA and SQIVND (reference sequence). Here the CDR3 DNA reads TGTGCCAGTAGTATAGAAAAGGGACACTACGAGCAGTACTTC. Amino acids: CASSIEKGHYEQYF.

CDR3 sequence reads: CASSLSLDYNEQFF. CDR3 in DNA: TGCGCCAGCAGCTTGAGCCTCGATTACAATGAGCAGTTCTTC. The chain couples TRBV5-1 to TRBJ2-1; D call uncertain. V lost 1 base and J 4 bases, leaving 9 bases between the germline ends. The CDR3 runs 14 residues. Germline CDR1 and CDR2: SGHRS and YFSETQ.

The CDR3, as DNA: TGTGCCAGCAGCCAACATGCTGGGGCCAACGTCCTGACTTTC. Amino acids: CASSQHAGANVLTF. The chain couples TRBV25-1 to TRBJ2-6; D remains unclear. Trimming stripped 6 bases from V and 2 bases from J, with 8 bases between. This CDR3 has 14 amino acids. The germline V gene encodes CDR1 MGHDK and CDR2 SYGVNS.

This clone was recorded once. The chain links TRBV29-1 to TRBJ1-2, with D perhaps TRBD1 (5 bases). CDR1 is SQVTM and CDR2 is ANQGSEA in the germline V gene. V was trimmed by 3 bases and J by 3 bases, leaving 17 bases between them. This CDR3 has 15 amino acids. CDR3 amino acids: CSVDVIGAGHYGYTF. In DNA, the CDR3 is TGCAGCGTTGATGTAATTGGGGCAGGGCACTATGGCTACACCTTC.

This chain connects TRBV5-1 to TRBJ2-2; 9 nucleotides line up with TRBD2. The V gene end was trimmed by 5 bases and the J gene end by 1 base; junction bases not matched to a gene: 6. This CDR3 region has 16 residues. CDR1 and CDR2 (germline): SGHRS, YFSETQ. CDR3 nucleotides: TGCGCCAGCAGGGACGAACTAGCGGGGAACACCGGGGAGCTGTTTTTT. Residues: CASRDELAGNTGELFF.

This chain uses TRBV9 with TRBJ2-3, with no clear D. The germline V and J ends were trimmed by 0 bases and 0 bases, with 11 bases remaining between them. Germline V gene data show CDR1 as SGDLS and CDR2 as YYNGEE. There are 16 residues in the CDR3. CDR3 in DNA: TGTGCCAGCAGCGTAGTCGCCTTTACTAGCACAGATACGCAGTATTTT. Translated, it gives CASSVVAFTSTDTQYF.

This clone was counted only a few times. The CDR3 spells CASSTYRTANYGYTF. The CDR3 nucleotides are TGTGCCAGCAGCACGTACAGAACAGCTAACTATGGCTACACCTTC. This chain joins TRBV11-2 and TRBJ1-2; D not resolved. This CDR3 spans 15 amino acids. Between the trimmed V and J ends, which lost 5 bases and 0 bases, there was a span of 13 bases. The V gene's germline CDR1 is SGHAT and CDR2 FQNNGV.

The gene calls are TRBV4-3 and TRBJ2-7; 9 bases map to TRBD1. After removal of 1 base from V and 2 bases from J, the junction contained 3 bases not matched to a gene. Looked up from germline, CDR1 is LGHNA and CDR2 is YSLEER. The CDR3 length is 15 residues. CDR3 sequence (DNA): TGCGCCAGCAGCCAAGGACAGGGGGACCCCTACGAGCAGTACTTC. This encodes CASSQGQGDPYEQYF.

The rearrangement joins TRBV25-1 to TRBJ2-2; D uncertain. The CDR3 spans 13 residues. V gave up 3 bases and J gave up 1 base, with 3 bases separating them. Looked up from germline, CDR1 is MGHDK and CDR2 is SYGVNS. Here the CDR3 reads CASSEGNTGELFF. CDR3 DNA sequence: TGTGCCAGCAGTGAGGGGAACACCGGGGAGCTGTTTTTT.

The chain couples TRBV7-6 to TRBJ2-7; D perhaps matches TRBD2 (5 bases). With 7 bases removed from V and 6 bases from J, the gap between germline ends came to 10 bases. Germline lookup yields CDR1 SGHVS and CDR2 FNYEAQ. The CDR3 has 11 amino acids. CDR3 protein: CASTAGSEQYF. The CDR3 nucleotides are TGTGCCAGCACTGCGGGCTCCGAGCAGTACTTC.

A note on this clone: The junction departs from germline at one end; a sequencing error may be responsible. The CDR3 sequence: CASSLAVSSYNEQFF. The CDR3 DNA reads as TGTGCCAGCAGCCTAGCGGTAAGCTCCTACAATGAGCAGTTCTTC. This chain joins TRBV7-2 and TRBJ2-1; 7 nucleotides match TRBD2. The CDR3 runs 15 residues. The germline gives CDR1 SGHTA, CDR2 FQGNSA. Full variable domain (missing parts from reference TRBV7-2 and TRBJ2-1): GAGVSQSPSNKVTEKGKDVELRCDPISGHTALYWYRQSLGQGLEFLIYFQGNSAPDKSGLPSDRFSAERTGGSVSTLTIQRTQQEDSAVYLCASSLAVSSYNEQFFGPGTRLTVL.

The gene calls are TRBV27 and TRBJ1-2, with TRBD1 as a possible D gene (6 bases). From germline, CDR1 is MNHEY and CDR2 SMNVEV (reference sequence). Trimming removed 5 bases from V and 8 bases from J, with 12 bases in between. The CDR3 has 12 amino acids. CDR3 coding DNA: TGTGCCAGCAGTGCCCAGGGGCCCGGCTACACCTTC. It yields the protein CASSAQGPGYTF.

A single count supports this clone. As DNA, the CDR3 is TGTGCCAGCATTCCAGGGGGCTCCTACGAGCAGTACTTC. This translates into CASIPGGSYEQYF. The chain carries TRBV25-1 and TRBJ2-7; the match to TRBD1 covers 7 bases. CDR3 length equals 13 residues. Trimming removed 7 bases from V and 0 bases from J; junction bases left unmatched: 3. Germline assignment: CDR1 MGHDK and CDR2 SYGVNS.

This clone was detected only a few times. The J gene is TRBJ2-1, the V gene TRBV27, with a possible D match to TRBD2 (5 bases). The length of the CDR3 is 14 residues. CDR1 is MNHEY, CDR2 SMNVEV, per germline (reference sequence). V lost 3 bases to trimming and J lost 15 bases, with 21 bases between them. CDR3 loop: CASSFGEPPGPSFF. CDR3 coding DNA: TGTGCCAGCAGTTTCGGGGAGCCACCGGGCCCTTCGTTCTTC.

This clone was detected a few times. The rearrangement joins TRBV27 to TRBJ2-7; 9 positions match TRBD2. CDR1 and CDR2 (germline): MNHEY, SMNVEV (reference sequence). Trimming at V came to 2 bases and at J to 3 bases, leaving 8 bases not matched to a gene. The CDR3 length is 16 residues. Here the CDR3 DNA reads TGTGCCAGCAGTTTAGAAAGAGCGGGAGGCCGCTACGAGCAGTACTTC. The encoded protein is CASSLERAGGRYEQYF.

The chain joins TRBV11-2 to TRBJ2-3; TRBD2 agrees at 7 bases. V shed 4 bases, J shed 2 bases, and the junction held 9 bases outside the gene matches. The CDR3 totals 16 residues. CDR1 is SGHAT, CDR2 FQNNGV, per germline. The CDR3, as DNA: TGTGCCAGCAGCTCCGGGGGGACTGGAAACACAGATACGCAGTATTTT. Its protein product is CASSSGGTGNTDTQYF.

The CDR3: CASTDRRAYEQYF. In DNA, the CDR3 is TGTGCCAGTACAGACAGGCGAGCCTACGAGCAGTACTTC. This chain links TRBV2 with TRBJ2-7; maybe TRBD1 (6 bases). With 9 bases removed from V and 2 bases from J, the gap between germline ends came to 14 bases. Per the germline V gene, CDR1 is SNHLY and CDR2 is FYNNEI. This CDR3 has 13 amino acids.

This clone was seen once. V gene TRBV4-1 combines with J gene TRBJ2-5; TRBD2 matches 13 bases. Losses at the gene ends were 4 bases for V and 5 bases for J; bases not matched to a gene: 7. Germline CDR1 is MGHRA and CDR2 is YSYEKL. The CDR3 covers 16 residues. CDR3 nucleotide sequence: TGCGCCAGCAGCCCACTAGCGGGAGGGCCGAGGGAGACCCAGTACTTC. Translated: CASSPLAGGPRETQYF.

The genes are TRBV7-8 and TRBJ2-2; 10 bases match TRBD1. CDR1 and CDR2 from the germline V gene are SGHVS and FQNEAQ. The CDR3 extends over 17 amino acids. V lost 5 bases, J lost 0 bases, and 6 bases stayed unmatched. CDR3 in DNA: TGTGCCAGCAGCGTATTCGGACAGGGGGCGAACACCGGGGAGCTGTTTTTT. Its protein product is CASSVFGQGANTGELFF.

V and J are TRBV30 and TRBJ2-7, with TRBD2 matching 9 bases. The junction had 4 bases not matched to a gene; V was cut back by 0 bases and J by 4 bases. Germline V gives CDR1 GTSNPN, CDR2 SVGIG (reference sequence). The CDR3 extends over 14 amino acids. CDR3 protein: CAWSVLAGPYEQYF. In nucleotides, the CDR3 is TGTGCCTGGAGTGTACTAGCGGGTCCATACGAGCAGTACTTC. The variable domain in full, with the rest retrieved from reference TRBV30 and TRBJ2-7, is SQTIHQWPATLVQPVGSPLSLECTVEGTSNPNLYWYRQAAGRGLQLLFYSVGIGQISSEVPQNLSASRPQDRQFILSSKKLLLSDSGFYLCAWSVLAGPYEQYFGPGTRLTVT.

The chain links TRBV18 to TRBJ2-3; D uncertain. From germline, CDR1 is KGHSH and CDR2 LQKENI. The V end was cut by 0 bases, the J end by 0 bases, with 7 bases between. The CDR3 runs 15 residues. The CDR3 region has the DNA TGTGCCAGCTCACCACCTACTACAAGCACAGATACGCAGTATTTT. It specifies CASSPPTTSTDTQYF.